The 21 T cell receptor beta chains presented below share a single source sample, sequenced in a study of PD-L1 blockade in urothelial cancer. The protocol was immunoSEQ multiplex PCR, while the TCRdb copy is restricted to in-frame clones and leaves out a portion. Of 45,000 to 60,000 clones detected, over 70% appear once; the ten largest clones hold about 5.8%. Sample: PBMCs, taken around atezolizumab (anti-PD-L1) treatment. These receptors all come from a man aged 40-49 years with urothelial cancer.

V usage is TRBV15 and J usage is TRBJ1-3; D is uncertain. CDR1 LNHNV and CDR2 YYDKDF come from the germline V gene (reference sequence). The V and J ends lost 1 base and 0 bases respectively, with 4 bases between them. The CDR3 covers 14 residues. CDR3 residues: CATSRGRSGNTIYF. The CDR3 DNA is TGTGCCACCAGCAGAGGTCGCTCTGGAAACACCATATATTTT.

This sequence joins TRBV6-1 and TRBJ2-1; D unresolved. Germline CDR1 is MNHNS and CDR2 is SASEGT. The length of the CDR3 is 11 residues. V lost 5 bases to trimming and J lost 6 bases, with 5 bases between them. The CDR3 sequence is CASSRANEQFF. The CDR3 DNA reads TGTGCCAGCAGTCGAGCCAATGAGCAGTTCTTC.

The chain joins TRBV27 to TRBJ2-7; 9 nucleotides agree with TRBD2. The CDR3 loop spans 15 amino acids. The junction had 10 bases not matched to a gene; V was cut back by 5 bases and J by 5 bases. The germline gives CDR1 MNHEY, CDR2 SMNVEV (reference sequence). The CDR3 region is CASSPGTSNWDEQYF. CDR3 nucleotide sequence: TGTGCCAGCAGTCCAGGGACTAGCAATTGGGACGAGCAGTACTTC.

This rearrangement joins TRBV6-1 to TRBJ1-6; D not certain. CDR1 is MNHNS and CDR2 is SASEGT in the germline V gene. The V end lost 8 bases, the J end lost 0 bases, and 11 bases lay between the germline ends. CDR3 size: 15 residues. The CDR3 reads CASGSSNSYNSPLHF. The CDR3 DNA follows: TGTGCCAGCGGTAGCTCTAACTCCTATAATTCACCCCTCCACTTT.

V usage is TRBV28 and J usage is TRBJ2-2; 8 bases fit TRBD2. The CDR3 has 18 residues. CDR1 is MDHEN, CDR2 SYDVKM, per germline. V lost 6 bases, J lost 5 bases, and 17 bases stayed unmatched. CDR3 residues: CASRGVSGRSWATGELFF. CDR3 bases: TGTGCCAGCAGAGGGGTCAGCGGGAGATCGTGGGCAACCGGGGAGCTGTTTTTT.

The J gene is TRBJ2-3, the V gene TRBV5-4; TRBD1 is a possible D gene (6 bases). Deletions cut 4 bases from V and 0 bases from J, with 15 bases between. CDR1 SGHNT and CDR2 YYREEE come from the germline V gene (reference sequence). CDR3 length: 16 residues. The DNA for the CDR3 is TGTGCCAGCAGCCCCCTACAGGGAGCCAGCACAGATACGCAGTATTTT. It is translated as CASSPLQGASTDTQYF.

The chain carries TRBV5-4 and TRBJ2-7; 9 bases match TRBD2. The length of the CDR3 is 14 residues. After removal of 3 bases from V and 4 bases from J, the junction contained 5 bases not matched to a gene. Germline assignment: CDR1 SGHNT and CDR2 YYREEE (reference sequence). The DNA for the CDR3 is TGTGCCAGCAGCTCCCGCGGGAGGGCATACGAGCAGTACTTC. Encoded protein: CASSSRGRAYEQYF.

The chain carries TRBV9 and TRBJ2-1; 13 nucleotides match TRBD2. J gave up 1 base and V 3 bases, and 7 bases lay outside the gene matches. The CDR3 is made up of 18 amino acids. Germline values: CDR1 SGDLS, CDR2 YYNGEE. CDR3 region: CASSGRTSGGGSYNEQFF. Written as DNA, the CDR3 is TGTGCCAGCAGCGGACGGACTAGCGGGGGTGGGTCCTACAATGAGCAGTTCTTC.

The gene calls are TRBV5-1 and TRBJ2-5; 10 bases line up with TRBD2. CDR1 and CDR2 (germline): SGHRS, YFSETQ. The CDR3 is 16 residues long. The ends lost 0 bases at V and 2 bases at J; junction bases unmatched: 4. Here the CDR3 reads CASSLGTSGVQETQYF. In nucleotides, the CDR3 is TGCGCCAGCAGCTTGGGGACTAGCGGCGTTCAAGAGACCCAGTACTTC.

The chain recombines TRBV28 with TRBJ2-7, with D possibly being TRBD1 (5 bases). Germline V gives CDR1 MDHEN, CDR2 SYDVKM. This CDR3 region has 14 residues. Deletions cut 5 bases from V and 2 bases from J, with 13 bases between. The CDR3 here is CASSARQLPYEQYF. The CDR3 DNA reads TGTGCCAGCAGTGCCCGACAGCTTCCCTACGAGCAGTACTTC.

The chain couples TRBV7-2 to TRBJ1-5; 7 bases line up with TRBD1. CDR1 and CDR2 (germline): SGHTA, FQGNSA. J was trimmed by 0 bases and V by 5 bases; bases with no gene match: 10. The CDR3 length is 17 residues. This CDR3 is CASSKQGRGNSNQPQHF. The CDR3, as DNA: TGTGCCAGCAGCAAACAGGGGCGCGGGAATAGCAATCAGCCCCAGCATTTT.

CDR3 sequence reads: CSVGPGQGCLCEQYF. CDR3 sequence (DNA): TGCAGCGTTGGCCCGGGACAGGGATGCCTTTGCGAGCAGTACTTC. This chain links TRBV29-1 with TRBJ2-7, with 9 bases identical to TRBD1. The CDR3 has 15 amino acids. V lost 4 bases to trimming and J lost 6 bases; unmatched junction nucleotides: 13. The V gene's germline CDR1 is SQVTM and CDR2 ANQGSEA.

This chain uses TRBV7-2 with TRBJ2-3; 11 bases align to TRBD1. The CDR3 runs 14 residues. CDR1 is SGHTA and CDR2 is FQGNSA in the germline V gene. V lost 6 bases to trimming and J lost 3 bases; unmatched junction nucleotides: 2. The CDR3 region is CASRGQGATDTQYF. CDR3 coding DNA: TGTGCCAGCAGAGGACAGGGGGCGACAGATACGCAGTATTTT.

This sequence joins TRBV7-8 and TRBJ2-7; 9 positions match TRBD2. CDR1 is SGHVS, CDR2 FQNEAQ, per germline. J gave up 3 bases and V 1 base, and 4 bases lay outside the gene matches. CDR3 length: 15 residues. This CDR3 is CASSLVVREGYEQYF. CDR3 in DNA: TGTGCCAGCAGCTTAGTCGTGCGGGAGGGCTACGAGCAGTACTTC. Based on the CDR3 plus reference TRBV7-8 and TRBJ2-7, the full variable domain is GAGVSQSPRYKVAKRGQDVALRCDPISGHVSLFWYQQALGQGPEFLTYFQNEAQLDKSGLPSDRFFAERPEGSVSTLKIQRTQQEDSAVYLCASSLVVREGYEQYFGPGTRLTVT.

This chain connects TRBV5-6 to TRBJ2-7; 8 nucleotides agree with TRBD2. CDR1 and CDR2 from the germline V gene are SGHDT and YYEEEE. The length of the CDR3 is 15 residues. Trimming removed 0 bases from V and 2 bases from J; junction bases left unmatched: 4. The CDR3 sequence is CASSLAGSGAYEQYF. For the CDR3, the DNA is TGTGCCAGCAGCTTGGCTGGTAGCGGGGCCTACGAGCAGTACTTC.

This clone occurred a few times. This rearrangement joins TRBV7-2 to TRBJ1-2; 8 positions match TRBD1. Trimming at V came to 7 bases and at J to 4 bases, leaving 5 bases not matched to a gene. This CDR3 has 13 residues. The germline gives CDR1 SGHTA, CDR2 FQGNSA. CDR3 DNA sequence: TGTGCCAGCACCCCCGGGACAGGCTATGGCTACACCTTC. Protein product: CASTPGTGYGYTF. Using reference TRBV7-2 and TRBJ1-2 for the parts outside the CDR3, the full variable domain is GAGVSQSPSNKVTEKGKDVELRCDPISGHTALYWYRQSLGQGLEFLIYFQGNSAPDKSGLPSDRFSAERTGGSVSTLTIQRTQQEDSAVYLCASTPGTGYGYTFGSGTRLTVV.

The rearrangement uses TRBV4-2 and TRBJ1-2; the D gene is possibly TRBD1 (5 bases). The CDR3 runs to 13 residues. Per the germline V gene, CDR1 is LGHNA and CDR2 is YNFKEQ. V was pared by 5 bases and J by 8 bases, with 15 bases between. In DNA form, the CDR3 reads TGTGCCAGCAGCGGAGACAGTTTGGGCGGCTACACCTTC. It encodes CASSGDSLGGYTF.

Only a few counts were recorded for this clone. The genes are TRBV5-1 and TRBJ1-5; no definite D call. Germline CDR1 is SGHRS and CDR2 is YFSETQ. Trimming pared 0 bases from V and 1 base from J, leaving 2 bases between. The CDR3 spans 13 residues. The CDR3 sequence is CASSLASNQPQHF. CDR3 DNA: TGCGCCAGCAGCTTGGCAAGCAATCAGCCCCAGCATTTT.

This rearrangement joins TRBV29-1 to TRBJ2-7; TRBD2 agrees at 10 bases. Germline-derived CDR1 and CDR2 are SQVTM and ANQGSEA. This CDR3 has 14 residues. The J segment lost 3 bases and the V segment lost 6 bases, leaving 8 bases of the junction unmatched. The CDR3 spells CSVGGASGSYEQYF. CDR3 in DNA: TGCAGCGTGGGAGGTGCTAGCGGGAGCTACGAGCAGTACTTC.

The CDR3 region is CAWSVQGSKGNTIYF. The CDR3, as DNA: TGTGCCTGGAGTGTACAGGGTAGTAAGGGAAACACCATATATTTT. The J gene is TRBJ1-3, the V gene TRBV30, with D possibly being TRBD1 (6 bases). The CDR3 length is 15 residues. Germline CDR1 GTSNPN, CDR2 SVGIG (reference sequence). The V end lost 0 bases, the J end lost 4 bases, and 13 bases lay between the germline ends.

The gene calls are TRBV25-1 and TRBJ1-5, with a weak D call TRBD1 (5 bases). V was clipped by 5 bases and J by 6 bases, with 14 bases between them. The length of the CDR3 is 14 residues. CDR1 is MGHDK, CDR2 SYGVNS, per germline. CDR3 amino acids: CASSSAQGAQPQHF. The CDR3 region has the DNA TGTGCCAGCAGTTCTGCTCAGGGTGCTCAGCCCCAGCATTTT.